This note documents a single TCR beta chain sequence. The RNA, about 0.5 to 1 ug, was put through reverse transcription using random hexamers. The amplification used immunoSEQ multiplex PCR on TCR beta CDR3; it spanned 54 Vbeta and 13 Jbeta. A single record per CDR3 protein comes from TCRdb applying MiXCR to the immunoSEQ multiplex PCR reads. The data hold some 120,000 distinct CDR3 sequences, with roughly 94% observed a single time. This sample is drawn from a study of CD8 T cells in Susac syndrome. With V trimmed by 0 bases and J by 3 bases, 1 base remained unmatched. The germline V gene encodes CDR1 MGHRA and CDR2 YSYEKL. CDR3 length equals 15 residues. Both CD4+ and CD8+ T cells were negatively isolated, and TEMRA cells underwent FACS enrichment.

Specimen: CD4+ T cells from PBMCs. V usage is TRBV4-1 and J usage is TRBJ2-7; 11 positions agree with TRBD2. The TCR sequence derives from a human donor with multiple sclerosis. DNA for the CDR3: TGCGCCAGCAGCCAAGATGGGACTAGCGGCTACGAGCAGTACTTC. It translates to CASSQDGTSGYEQYF.